Sequencing of this T cell receptor (beta chain) was carried out in a study of OX40 agonist ivuxolimab in advanced cancers. Across the whole study: Ivuxolimab, which is an agonistic anti-OX40 (CD134) antibody, was administered to the patients. Therapy given before enrollment (anti-PD-1, anti-PD-L1 or anti-CTLA-4) was allowed, and 40% to 45% had some.

Trimming cost V 5 bases and J 2 bases, with 9 bases left between them. This CDR3 is built from 14 residues. Germline CDR1 is MGHDK and CDR2 is SYGVNS. Measured with immunoSEQ multiplex PCR; TCRdb has only the in-frame clones, and not every one. The sample includes about 68,000 clones, about 83% of them seen just once. The source was CD4+ or CD8+ T cells sorted from blood, collected in a trial of the OX40 agonist ivuxolimab. The chain employs TRBV25-1 and TRBJ2-2; perhaps TRBD2 as D (5 bases). The receptor was isolated from an adult with an advanced solid tumor such as melanoma, head and neck, liver or kidney cancer. CDR3 region: CASSPRGNTGELFF. For the CDR3, the DNA is TGTGCCAGCAGTCCACGGGGTAACACCGGGGAGCTGTTTTTT.